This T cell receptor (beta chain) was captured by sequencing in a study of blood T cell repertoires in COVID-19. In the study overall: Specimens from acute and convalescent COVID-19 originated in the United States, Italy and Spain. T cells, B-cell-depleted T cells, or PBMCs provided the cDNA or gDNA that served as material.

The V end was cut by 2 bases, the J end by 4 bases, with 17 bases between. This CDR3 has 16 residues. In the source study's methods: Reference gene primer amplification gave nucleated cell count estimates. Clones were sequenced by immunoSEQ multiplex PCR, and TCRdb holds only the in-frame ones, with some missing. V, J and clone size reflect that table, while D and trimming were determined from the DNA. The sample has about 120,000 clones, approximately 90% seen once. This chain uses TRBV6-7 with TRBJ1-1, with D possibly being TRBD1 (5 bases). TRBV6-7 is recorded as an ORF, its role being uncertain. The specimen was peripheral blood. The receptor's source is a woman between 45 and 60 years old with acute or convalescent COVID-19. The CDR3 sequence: CASSYTQRRGSTEAFF. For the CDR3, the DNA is TGTGCCAGCAGTTACACGCAGCGGAGGGGTAGCACTGAAGCTTTCTTT.